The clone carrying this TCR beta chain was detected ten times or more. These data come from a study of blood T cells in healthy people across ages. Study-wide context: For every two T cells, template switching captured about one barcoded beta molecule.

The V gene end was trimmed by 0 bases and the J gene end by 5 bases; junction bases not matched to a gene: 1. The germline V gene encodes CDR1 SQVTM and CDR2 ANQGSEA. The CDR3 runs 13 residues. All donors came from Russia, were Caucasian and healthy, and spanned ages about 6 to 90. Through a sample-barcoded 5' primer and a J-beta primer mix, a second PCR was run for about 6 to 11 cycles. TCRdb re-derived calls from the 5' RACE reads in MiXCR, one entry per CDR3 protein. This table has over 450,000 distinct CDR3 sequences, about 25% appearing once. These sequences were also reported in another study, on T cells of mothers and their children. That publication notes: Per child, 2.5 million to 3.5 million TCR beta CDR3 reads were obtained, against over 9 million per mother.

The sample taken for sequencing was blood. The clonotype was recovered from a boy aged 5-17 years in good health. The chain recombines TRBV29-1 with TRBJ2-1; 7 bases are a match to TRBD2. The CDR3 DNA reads TGCAGCGTTGAAGACGGGACTAACAATGAGCAGTTCTTC. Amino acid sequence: CSVEDGTNNEQFF.